This TCR beta chain was recorded in a study of blood T cell repertoires in COVID-19 (dated by TCRdb to about 2020). About the study as a whole: Samples covering the acute and convalescent phases of COVID-19 were provided by collaborators in the United States, Italy and Spain. Subjects who had been exposed to COVID-19, were actively infected with it, or had recovered from it provided the deeply sampled blood TCRbeta repertoires that made up the dataset. The repertoires were made available in a free public database intended to serve as a resource for research on the immune response to SARS-CoV-2. The sample metadata nearly always contained a de-identified subject ID, COVID-19 status, age in years and sex. Where HLA class I and class II types were available, the types were taken from metadata supplied by the sample provider, not from assay-based typing. The material from the prospective study consisted of cDNA or gDNA derived from T cells, B-cell-depleted T cells, or PBMCs. Samples came from the ongoing ImmuneRACE study (first 160 participants) plus 1,254 subjects from 6 global collaborators.

Overall study results and their limits: How much clinical and demographic metadata was included differed by source and by participant, and the metadata was provided uncurated.

About this clone itself: Which antigen it targets is not known. Base qualities are not provided; no much larger clone lies one nucleotide away.

The immunoSEQ Assay, a bias-controlled multiplex PCR, was used to amplify TCRbeta CDR3 regions from genomic DNA. The study's processing was this. The number of nucleated cells in each sample was estimated from the amplification of reference gene primers within the assay. To quantify the absolute abundance of each unique TCRbeta CDR3 rearrangement, sequence reads were collapsed and filtered. For each sample, productive Simpson clonality was calculated as the square root of Simpson's diversity index across productive rearrangements. TCRdb's version of the immuneACCESS table is confined to in-frame rearrangements and falls short of the full clone set. An unresolved V gene accounts for under half of the shortfall where checked; the remainder is of unknown origin. V, J and clone size were drawn from that table, and D and trimming were deduced from the DNA. Here the sample has about 340,000 clones; 70% to 90% occur a single time. The leading ten clones occupy just over 7% of the sample.

In the germline V gene, CDR1 corresponds to SGDLS and CDR2 to YYNGEE. V is shortened by 3 bases, J by 0 bases, and the region joining them spans 10 bases. The CDR3 contains 14 residues, cysteine and phenylalanine counted. Only the CDR3 DNA is retained, 42 bases long and in frame from the first base. One collaborating source in Seattle enrolled patients while the patients were actively infected and followed the patients over time throughout the course of disease. Whole blood was collected in K2EDTA tubes by collaborating institutions according to the institutions' own protocols. Collaborator samples were shipped for TCRbeta analysis as frozen whole blood, isolated PBMCs, or DNA extracted from either sample type.

This sequence originates from a woman aged 60 to 75 with COVID-19, enrolled during active disease. Rearrangement joined TRBV9 to TRBJ2-7; the D gene is perhaps TRBD2, from 6 matching bases. The sequencing input was peripheral blood. This receptor carries the CDR3 CASSDGGSSYEQYF. The nucleotide sequence reads as follows: TGTGCCAGCAGCGACGGAGGGAGCTCCTACGAGCAGTACTTC. Beyond the CDR3, the reference TRBV9 and TRBJ2-7 genes provide the residues; the full variable domain reads: DSGVTQTPKHLITATGQRVTLRCSPRSGDLSVYWYQQSLDQGLQFLIQYYNGEERAKGNILERFSAQQFPDLHSELNLSSLELGDSALYFCASSDGGSSYEQYFGPGTRLTVT.